This T cell receptor beta chain was sequenced for a study of cytomegalovirus exposure and HLA in healthy donors. The protocol was immunoSEQ multiplex PCR, while the TCRdb copy is restricted to in-frame clones and leaves out a portion. The data show approximately 54,000 clones, with approximately 89% seen just once and 7.5% to 9.5% held by the top ten. Worth noting for this clone: No antigen is known for it.

The CDR3 contains 15 residues. V was pared by 2 bases and J by 3 bases, with 14 bases between. CDR1 is SNHLY and CDR2 is FYNNEI in the germline V gene. Study-wide results and caveats: The listing of 150 to 200 TCR beta chains classed them as cytomegalovirus-associated. Researchers reported that a few CMV-associated chains were confirmed in vitro as CMV antigen-specific.

The receptor was derived from a young woman in good health and CMV-seropositive. The material sequenced was PBMCs. J is TRBJ2-7 and V is TRBV2; TRBD1 is a possible D gene (6 bases). In DNA form, the CDR3 reads TGTGCCAGCAGTGAAACATACGGGACATACTACGAGCAGTACTTC. Amino acids: CASSETYGTYYEQYF.